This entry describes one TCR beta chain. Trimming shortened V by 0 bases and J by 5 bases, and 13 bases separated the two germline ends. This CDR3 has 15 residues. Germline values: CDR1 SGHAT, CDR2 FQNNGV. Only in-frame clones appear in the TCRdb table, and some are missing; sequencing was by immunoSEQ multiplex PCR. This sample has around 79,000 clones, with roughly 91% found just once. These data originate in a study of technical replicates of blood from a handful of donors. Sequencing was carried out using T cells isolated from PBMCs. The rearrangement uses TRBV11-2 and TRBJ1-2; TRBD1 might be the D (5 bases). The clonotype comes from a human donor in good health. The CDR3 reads CASSLDPGNRYGYTF. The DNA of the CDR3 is TGTGCCAGCAGCTTAGATCCAGGGAATAGGTATGGCTACACCTTC.